These 9 T cell receptor beta chains share one sample of origin, sequenced in a study of Graves' ophthalmopathy and Graves' hyperthyroidism. Amplification of TCR beta CDR3 regions used RNA transcripts. A first-round RT-PCR used HTBI primers, followed by a second-round multiplex PCR. MiXCR, applied by TCRdb to the multiplex PCR reads, yields one record per CDR3 protein. The sample shows some 520,000 distinct CDR3 sequences, around an eighth of them seen only once. Sequenced sample: blood. Receptors originate from a woman aged 25-40 years with Graves' ophthalmopathy.

This clonotype was detected many times. The CDR3 DNA reads TGTGCCACCACCGACAGGGCGGGAAGTAATCAGCCCCAGCATTTT. Encoded protein: CATTDRAGSNQPQHF. V is TRBV10-3 and J is TRBJ1-5, with TRBD1 matching 7 bases. After removal of 10 bases from V and 4 bases from J, the junction contained 13 bases not matched to a gene. Germline values: CDR1 ENHRY, CDR2 SYGVKD. The CDR3 runs to 15 residues.

The sample holds many counts of this clonotype. The V gene is TRBV12-3 or TRBV12-4, the J gene TRBJ2-7; 9 bases line up with TRBD1. J gave up 4 bases and V 5 bases, and 6 bases lay outside the gene matches. The CDR3 spans 14 residues. Written as DNA, the CDR3 is TGTGCCAGCAGTCCCACAGGGGGCTTTTACGAGCAGTACTTC. Amino acid sequence: CASSPTGGFYEQYF.

The chain recombines TRBV7-2 with TRBJ2-5; D gene ambiguous. The CDR3 consists of 16 residues. Germline lookup yields CDR1 SGHTA and CDR2 FQGNSA. Trimming pared 1 base from V and 8 bases from J, leaving 20 bases between. CDR3 sequence (DNA): TGTGCCAGCAGCTTAGAACAAGTGGACGCCAAGAGAACCCAGTACTTC. Its protein is CASSLEQVDAKRTQYF.

In its sample, this clonotype was seen many times. V is TRBV28 and J is TRBJ1-5; D is unresolved. The CDR3 is 13 residues long. Trimming removed 5 bases from V and 5 bases from J, with 10 bases in between. From germline, CDR1 is MDHEN and CDR2 SYDVKM. CDR3 residues: CASSTDGYQPQHF. The CDR3 region has the DNA TGTGCCAGCAGTACCGACGGTTATCAGCCCCAGCATTTT.

Ten or more counts support this clonotype. The chain carries TRBV30 and TRBJ2-7; 8 nucleotides agree with TRBD1. Trimming at V came to 1 base and at J to 9 bases, leaving 5 bases not matched to a gene. The CDR3 is 12 residues long. The germline CDR1 and CDR2 sequences are GTSNPN and SVGIG (reference sequence). The CDR3 here is CAWSALGTGQYF. In DNA form, the CDR3 reads TGTGCCTGGAGTGCACTCGGGACAGGGCAGTACTTC.

This clonotype was counted between two and nine times. The junction departs from the called germline gene at one end, perhaps through a read error. This chain uses TRBV11-2 with TRBJ1-1; D is uncertain. Germline-derived CDR1 and CDR2 are SGHAT and FQNNGV. This CDR3 has 10 residues. The CDR3 loop reads CGSSSTEAFF. The DNA for the CDR3 is TGTGGCAGCAGCTCGACAGAAGCTTTCTTT.

V and J are TRBV19 and TRBJ2-1; 12 bases align to TRBD2. The CDR3 is 16 residues long. J was trimmed by 10 bases and V by 3 bases; bases with no gene match: 10. Germline V CDR1 and CDR2: LNHDA, SQIVND (reference sequence). The CDR3 DNA follows: TGTGCCAGTAGTATTCGTCTAGCGGGAGGGCCAATGGAGCAGTTCTTC. The encoded protein is CASSIRLAGGPMEQFF.

This clonotype was observed at least ten times. This chain connects TRBV3-1 to TRBJ1-1; D call uncertain. Germline assignment: CDR1 LGHDT and CDR2 YNNKEL (reference sequence). This CDR3 has 16 residues. V lost 0 bases to trimming and J lost 0 bases, with 11 bases between them. CDR3 sequence reads: CASSQDTAAMNTEAFF. CDR3 DNA: TGTGCCAGCAGCCAAGATACGGCAGCCATGAACACTGAAGCTTTCTTT.

This clonotype was seen repeatedly, ten times or more. The gene calls are TRBV30 and TRBJ1-2, with D uncertain. This CDR3 is built from 13 residues. V was trimmed by 0 bases and J by 2 bases, leaving 7 bases between them. Germline CDR1 is GTSNPN and CDR2 is SVGIG (reference sequence). CDR3 nucleotide sequence: TGTGCCTGGAGTGTACTGCCGAACTATGGCTACACCTTC. As protein: CAWSVLPNYGYTF.